Listed below are T cell receptor beta chains from one sample, sequenced in a study of cytomegalovirus exposure and HLA in healthy donors. Libraries were prepared by immunoSEQ multiplex PCR; TCRdb keeps only in-frame clonotypes and omits some of them. The sample has 100,000 to 150,000 clones, roughly 17% seen once. Input material: PBMCs. These receptors all stem from a female donor in good health and CMV-seropositive. Both conserved end residues are part of each CDR3. The order of the fields is V gene, D gene, CDR3 length, clone size, J gene, CDR3 DNA, CDR3 protein. D genes are given only for firm matches. A clone size is listed for some rows: how often the clone was seen (once, few, many), or a class if it is expanded.

>TRBV6-1|.|12|few|TRBJ1-3
TGTGCCAGCAGTACACCCGGAAACACCATATATTTT
CASSTPGNTIYF
>TRBV15|TRBD2|16|few|TRBJ2-7
TGTGCCACCAGCCGAAGGCCTAGCGGGGATAGCTACGAGCAGTACTTC
CATSRRPSGDSYEQYF
>TRBV5-1|.|15|few|TRBJ2-1
TGCGCCAGCAGCTTGGCCGGGACTCCTGCGAATGAGCAGTTCTTC
CASSLAGTPANEQFF
>TRBV28|.|16|.|TRBJ2-5
TGTGCCAGCAGTTTATTCGACAGGCAAGCACGGGAGACCCAGTACTTC
CASSLFDRQARETQYF
>TRBV6-5|TRBD2|16|.|TRBJ2-2
TGTGCCAGCAGTTACTCCCTAGCGGGAGATGGCGGGGAGCTGTTTTTT
CASSYSLAGDGGELFF
>TRBV29-1|.|11|few|TRBJ1-1
TGCAGCGTCGACACAGGGATGAAAGCTTTCTTT
CSVDTGMKAFF
>TRBV14|.|14|once|TRBJ1-2
TGTGCCAGCAGCCAAGATCGAGGAATTGCTGGCTACACCTTC
CASSQDRGIAGYTF
>TRBV7-2|.|15|.|TRBJ1-5
TGTGCCAGCAGCTTAGTCGGGGATAGCAATCAGCCCCAGCATTTT
CASSLVGDSNQPQHF
>TRBV27|TRBD2|12|.|TRBJ2-7
TGTGCCAGCAGTTTGGTAGCGGGCGAGCAGTACTTC
CASSLVAGEQYF
>TRBV6-1|.|15|.|TRBJ2-5
TGTGCCAGCAGTGGGTATATGACAGTACAAGAGACCCAGTACTTC
CASSGYMTVQETQYF
>TRBV5-4|TRBD1|14|few|TRBJ1-2
TGTGCCAGCAGCGGGCTAACAGGGGGCTATGGCTACACCTTC
CASSGLTGGYGYTF
>TRBV5-8|.|17|.|TRBJ2-6
TGTGCCAGCAGCCCGCGACAGGTTCCAACTGGGGCCAACGTCCTGACTTTC
CASSPRQVPTGANVLTF
>TRBV29-1|.|14|few|TRBJ2-5
TGCAGCGTTGACCACGACAGCTACCAAGAGACCCAGTACTTC
CSVDHDSYQETQYF
>TRBV29-1|TRBD1|13|few|TRBJ2-1
TGCAGCTTTTCAGGGGGCATTATCAATGAGCAGTTCTTC
CSFSGGIINEQFF
>TRBV5-1|TRBD2|15|few|TRBJ2-7
TGCGCCAGCAGCTTGGTGGCGGGAGTGGGTTACGAGCAGTACTTC
CASSLVAGVGYEQYF
>TRBV25-1|.|15|few|TRBJ2-1
TGTGCCAGCAGTGGAAGGGGCAGGGCGGACAATGAGCAGTTCTTC
CASSGRGRADNEQFF
>TRBV6-1|.|15|few|TRBJ2-7
TGTGCCAGCAGTGAACAGGGGCCCTCGGCGTACGAGCAGTACTTC
CASSEQGPSAYEQYF
>TRBV29-1|.|13|.|TRBJ1-2
TGCAGCGTTGAGCCCCCTGAGAAATATGGCTACACCTTC
CSVEPPEKYGYTF
>TRBV6-5|.|16|.|TRBJ2-1
TGTGCCAGCAGTTACGCCTCTAACCCCTCCTACAATGAGCAGTTCTTC
CASSYASNPSYNEQFF
>TRBV28|.|13|few|TRBJ2-1
TGTGCCAGCAGTTTACTAGCGAGCAATGAGCAGTTCTTC
CASSLLASNEQFF
>TRBV7-2|.|13|few|TRBJ2-1
TGTGCCAGCAGCTTAGTTGTCAGCAATGAGCAGTTCTTC
CASSLVVSNEQFF
>TRBV18|TRBD1|18|few|TRBJ1-5
TGTGCCAGCTCACAAACCGGGACAGGGAGTAACGGCAATCAGCCCCAGCATTTT
CASSQTGTGSNGNQPQHF
>TRBV7-2|.|12|few|TRBJ1-5
TGTGCCAGCAGCCCGCCGGGAATGCCCCAGCATTTT
CASSPPGMPQHF
>TRBV30|.|15|few|TRBJ1-3
TGTGCCTGGAGAGAAAAGGGGCAGGGTGGCAACACCATATATTTT
CAWREKGQGGNTIYF
>TRBV11-3|TRBD2|15|.|TRBJ2-3
TGTGCCAGCAGCCCCGGGGGGGGCGGCACAGATACGCAGTATTTT
CASSPGGGGTDTQYF
>TRBV7-9|TRBD2|17|few|TRBJ2-3
TGTGCCAGCAGCCTACTGGGGGGGAAGGAGGGCACAGATACGCAGTATTTT
CASSLLGGKEGTDTQYF
>TRBV7-2|.|15|few|TRBJ1-1
TGTGCCAGCAGCCCCAGGGGTACATGGGACACTGAAGCTTTCTTT
CASSPRGTWDTEAFF
>TRBV30|TRBD1|17|once|TRBJ1-3
TGTGCCTGGAGTGCCTCAAAAACAGGGGGCCCTGGAAACAACATATATTTT
CAWSASKTGGPGNNIYF
>TRBV19|TRBD1|15|.|TRBJ2-7
TGTGCCAGTAGTATGCCGGGACAGGGGACGTACGAGCAGTACTTC
CASSMPGQGTYEQYF
>TRBV18|.|14|.|TRBJ2-5
TGTGCCAGCTCACGGGAGTTCGGCCAAGAGACCCAGTACTTC
CASSREFGQETQYF
>TRBV7-2|.|13|.|TRBJ2-7
TGTGCCAGCAGCTTGTCGGTCGGGATCGAGCAGTACTTC
CASSLSVGIEQYF
>TRBV5-1|.|16|few|TRBJ2-5
TGCGCCAGCAGCAAATCGGGGTGGCAGCTCCAAGAGACCCAGTACTTC
CASSKSGWQLQETQYF
>TRBV6-5|.|14|.|TRBJ2-2
TGTGCCAGCACCCCTCAGGGTGGGACCGGGGAGCTGTTTTTT
CASTPQGGTGELFF
>TRBV4-3|.|16|.|TRBJ1-3
TGCGCCAGCAGCCAAGTTTCACAGGGTTCTGGAAACACCATATATTTT
CASSQVSQGSGNTIYF
>TRBV5-1|TRBD1|15|.|TRBJ1-2
TGCGCCAGCAGCCTAGGGACAGGGGAAGGGTATGGCTACACCTTC
CASSLGTGEGYGYTF
>TRBV30|.|13|few|TRBJ1-2
TGTGCCTGGAGTGTACTGATCTTTTTGGGCTACACCTTC
CAWSVLIFLGYTF
>TRBV27|.|13|few|TRBJ1-5
TGTGCCAGCAGCCCGACATGGGCTCAGCCCCAGCATTTT
CASSPTWAQPQHF
>TRBV28|TRBD1|12|.|TRBJ2-7
TGTGCCAGCAGTCCGGACAGGGTCGAGCAGTACTTC
CASSPDRVEQYF
>TRBV15|TRBD1|13|few|TRBJ1-5
TGTGCCACCAGCGAGACAGGGTATCAGCCCCAGCATTTT
CATSETGYQPQHF
>TRBV7-9|.|15|.|TRBJ2-1
TGTGCCAGCAGACAAACAGGGATTGGGTACAATGAGCAGTTCTTC
CASRQTGIGYNEQFF
>TRBV4-3|.|19|few|TRBJ1-4
TGCGCCAGCAGCCAAGCCCCGCATCAATCAGACAGTCTCAATGAAAAACTGTTTTTT
CASSQAPHQSDSLNEKLFF
>TRBV2|.|15|few|TRBJ2-1
TGTGCCAGCAGTGTAGAGACAGCCTCCTACAATGAGCAGTTCTTC
CASSVETASYNEQFF
>TRBV29-1|TRBD1|10|.|TRBJ2-1
TGCAGCGGACGGGACAGCGAGCAGTTCTTC
CSGRDSEQFF
>TRBV4-1|.|14|few|TRBJ1-1
TGCGCCAGCAGATCACGCAGGGAGGGCGGGGGAGCTTTCTTT
CASRSRREGGGAFF
>TRBV7-9|TRBD1|13|few|TRBJ1-4
TGTGCCAGCAGCTTTGGACAGGGGGAAAAACTGTTTTTT
CASSFGQGEKLFF
>TRBV6-6|TRBD1|16|.|TRBJ2-1
TGTGCCAGCAGTTACTCGGGGGACAGAGAATACAATGAGCAGTTCTTC
CASSYSGDREYNEQFF
>TRBV10-1|.|15|.|TRBJ1-2
TGCGCCAGCAGTGAGTCGTTTACACTCCTGAGGGGCTACACCTTC
CASSESFTLLRGYTF
>TRBV9|.|15|few|TRBJ1-1
TGTGCCAGCAGCGTAGGAGGTATGGGGGGCACTGAAGCTTTCTTT
CASSVGGMGGTEAFF
>TRBV10-1|TRBD1|17|.|TRBJ1-1
TGCGCCAGCAGTGATTTTCGGACAGGGGGGATGAACACTGAAGCTTTCTTT
CASSDFRTGGMNTEAFF
>TRBV6-5|.|13|.|TRBJ2-5
TGTGCCAGCAGCCGGACAGTCCAAGAGACCCAGTACTTC
CASSRTVQETQYF
>TRBV6-5|.|13|.|TRBJ2-5
TGTGCCAGCAGTTACTTCAGTTTTGAGACCCAGTACTTC
CASSYFSFETQYF
>TRBV5-1|TRBD2|11|.|TRBJ2-1
TGCGCCAGCAATGTCGGGAGGACTACGTTCTTC
CASNVGRTTFF
>TRBV19|.|12|.|TRBJ2-1
TGTGCCAGTAGTTCAAGATTCGGTGAGCAGTTCTTC
CASSSRFGEQFF